Here is one TCR beta chain with its context. The data were produced by immunoSEQ multiplex PCR, yet TCRdb's version contains in-frame clones alone and is incomplete. The sample records 45,000 to 65,000 clones, more than 90% being singletons. V was shortened by 6 bases and J by 1 base, with 9 bases between the two germline ends. Germline CDR1 and CDR2: MNHEY and SVGEGT. CDR3 length: 13 residues. The data belong to a study of blood T cell repertoires in COVID-19. As for the study in general: The United States, Italy and Spain provided the acute and convalescent COVID-19 samples. The cDNA or gDNA used as material had been derived from T cells, B-cell-depleted T cells, or PBMCs.

The specimen sequenced was peripheral blood. The gene calls are TRBV6-2 or TRBV6-3 and TRBJ1-1; no definite D call. This clonotype was sampled from a human donor in a cohort sampled during active COVID-19. The CDR3 loop reads CASSRGKNTEAFF. The CDR3, as DNA: TGTGCCAGCAGCCGAGGGAAGAACACTGAAGCTTTCTTT.